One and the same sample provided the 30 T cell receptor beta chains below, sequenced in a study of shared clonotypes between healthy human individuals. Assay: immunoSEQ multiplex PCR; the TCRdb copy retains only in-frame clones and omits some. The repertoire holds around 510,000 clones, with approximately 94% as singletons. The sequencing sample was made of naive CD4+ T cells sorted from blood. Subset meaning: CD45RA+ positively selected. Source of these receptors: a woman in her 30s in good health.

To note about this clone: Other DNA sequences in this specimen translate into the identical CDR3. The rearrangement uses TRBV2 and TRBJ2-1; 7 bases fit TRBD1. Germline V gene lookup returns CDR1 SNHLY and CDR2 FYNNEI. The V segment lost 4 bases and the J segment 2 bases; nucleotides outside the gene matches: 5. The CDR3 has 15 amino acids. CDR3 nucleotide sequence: TGTGCCAGCAGTGGAGGGCAGGGGGCCTACAATGAGCAGTTCTTC. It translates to CASSGGQGAYNEQFF.

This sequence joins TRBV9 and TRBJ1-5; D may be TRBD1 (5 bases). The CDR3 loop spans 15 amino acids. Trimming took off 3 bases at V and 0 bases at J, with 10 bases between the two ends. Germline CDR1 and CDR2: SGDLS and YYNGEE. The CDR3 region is CASSATGFSNQPQHF. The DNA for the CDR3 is TGTGCCAGCAGCGCAACAGGCTTTAGCAATCAGCCCCAGCATTTT.

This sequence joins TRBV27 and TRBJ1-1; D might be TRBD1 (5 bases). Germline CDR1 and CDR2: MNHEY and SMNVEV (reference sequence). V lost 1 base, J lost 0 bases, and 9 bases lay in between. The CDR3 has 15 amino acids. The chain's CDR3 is CASSLWGQVNTEAFF. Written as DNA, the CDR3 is TGTGCCAGCAGTTTATGGGGCCAGGTGAACACTGAAGCTTTCTTT.

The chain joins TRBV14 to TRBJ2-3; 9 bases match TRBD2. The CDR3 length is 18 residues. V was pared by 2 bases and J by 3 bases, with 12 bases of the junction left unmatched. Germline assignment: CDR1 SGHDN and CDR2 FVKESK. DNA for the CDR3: TGTGCCAGCAGCCAATACGGTAGCGGGAGTGCCGGGACAGATACGCAGTATTTT. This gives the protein CASSQYGSGSAGTDTQYF.

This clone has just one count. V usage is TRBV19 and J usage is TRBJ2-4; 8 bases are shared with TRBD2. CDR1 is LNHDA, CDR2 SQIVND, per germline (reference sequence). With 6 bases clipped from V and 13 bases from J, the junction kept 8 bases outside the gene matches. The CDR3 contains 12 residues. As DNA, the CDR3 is TGTGCCAGTAGCGCTAGCGGGCGATTCCAGTACTTC. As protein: CASSASGRFQYF.

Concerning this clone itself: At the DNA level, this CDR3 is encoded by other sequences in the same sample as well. CDR3 DNA sequence: TGTGCCAGCAGCTTAGGGTTGTACAATGAGCAGTTCTTC. Translating gives CASSLGLYNEQFF. This rearrangement joins TRBV7-9 to TRBJ2-1; D call uncertain. The CDR3 is made up of 13 amino acids. V was trimmed by 1 base and J by 4 bases, leaving 5 bases between them. Per the germline V gene, CDR1 is SEHNR and CDR2 is FQNEAQ (reference sequence).

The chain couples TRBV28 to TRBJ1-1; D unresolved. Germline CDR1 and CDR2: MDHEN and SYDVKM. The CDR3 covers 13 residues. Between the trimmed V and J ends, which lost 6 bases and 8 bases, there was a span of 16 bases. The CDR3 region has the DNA TGTGCCAGCAGCCCAGATCCCATGGTAGAAGCTTTCTTT. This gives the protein CASSPDPMVEAFF.

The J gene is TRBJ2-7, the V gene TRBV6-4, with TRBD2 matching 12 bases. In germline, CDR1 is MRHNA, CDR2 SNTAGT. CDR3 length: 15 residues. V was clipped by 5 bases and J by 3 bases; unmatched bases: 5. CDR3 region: CASSPPTSGSYEQYF. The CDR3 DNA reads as TGTGCCAGCAGTCCACCGACTAGCGGGAGCTACGAGCAGTACTTC.

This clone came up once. CDR3 in amino acids: CASSPSAFSYEQYF. CDR3 DNA sequence: TGTGCCAGCTCACCATCTGCCTTCTCCTACGAGCAGTACTTC. V usage is TRBV18 and J usage is TRBJ2-7, with D hard to call. V lost 2 bases to trimming and J lost 0 bases, with 8 bases between them. The CDR3 spans 14 residues. The germline V gene encodes CDR1 KGHSH and CDR2 LQKENI. The variable domain in full, with the rest retrieved from reference TRBV18 and TRBJ2-7, is NAGVMQNPRHLVRRRGQEARLRCSPMKGHSHVYWYRQLPEEGLKFMVYLQKENIIDESGMPKERFSAEFPKEGPSILRIQQVVRGDSAAYFCASSPSAFSYEQYFGPGTRLTVT.

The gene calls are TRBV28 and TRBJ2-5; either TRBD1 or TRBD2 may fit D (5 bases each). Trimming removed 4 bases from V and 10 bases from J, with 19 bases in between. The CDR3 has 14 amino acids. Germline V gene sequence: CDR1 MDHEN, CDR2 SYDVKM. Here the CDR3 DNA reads TGTGCCAGCAGTTCCTCAGGGACGCCCTGGGACCAGTACTTC. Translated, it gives CASSSSGTPWDQYF.

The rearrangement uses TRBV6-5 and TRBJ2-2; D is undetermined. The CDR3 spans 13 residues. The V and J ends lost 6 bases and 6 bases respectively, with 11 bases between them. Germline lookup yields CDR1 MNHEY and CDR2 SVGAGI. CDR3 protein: CASRHRGSGELFF. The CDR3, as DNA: TGTGCCAGCAGGCACAGAGGATCCGGGGAGCTGTTTTTT.

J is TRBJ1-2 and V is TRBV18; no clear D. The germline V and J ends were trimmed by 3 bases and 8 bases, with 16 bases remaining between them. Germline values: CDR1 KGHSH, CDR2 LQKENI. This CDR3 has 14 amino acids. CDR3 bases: TGTGCCAGCTCACCCACCAGGAACGGAAGGGGCTACACCTTC. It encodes CASSPTRNGRGYTF.

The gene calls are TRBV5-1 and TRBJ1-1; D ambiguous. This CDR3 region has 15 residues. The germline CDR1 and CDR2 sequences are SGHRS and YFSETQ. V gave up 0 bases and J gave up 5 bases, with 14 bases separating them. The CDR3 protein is CASSLAGPRETEAFF. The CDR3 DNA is TGCGCCAGCAGCTTGGCCGGGCCCCGAGAAACTGAAGCTTTCTTT.

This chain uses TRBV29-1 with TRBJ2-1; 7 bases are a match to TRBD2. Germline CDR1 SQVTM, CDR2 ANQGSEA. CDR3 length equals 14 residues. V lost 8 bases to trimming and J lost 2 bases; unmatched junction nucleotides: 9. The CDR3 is CSHRSGKTYNEQFF. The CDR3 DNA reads TGCAGCCATCGGAGCGGGAAAACCTACAATGAGCAGTTCTTC.

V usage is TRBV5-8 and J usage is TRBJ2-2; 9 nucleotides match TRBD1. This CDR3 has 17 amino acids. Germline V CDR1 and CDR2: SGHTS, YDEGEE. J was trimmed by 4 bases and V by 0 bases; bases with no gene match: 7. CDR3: CASSLGSSTGGTGELFF. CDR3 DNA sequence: TGTGCCAGCAGCTTGGGTTCGTCGACAGGGGGCACCGGGGAGCTGTTTTTT.

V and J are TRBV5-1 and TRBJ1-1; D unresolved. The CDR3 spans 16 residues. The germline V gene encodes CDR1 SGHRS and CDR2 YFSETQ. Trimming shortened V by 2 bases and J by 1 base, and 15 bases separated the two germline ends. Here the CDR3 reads CASSFGHRSENTEAFF. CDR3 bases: TGCGCCAGCAGCTTTGGCCATAGGAGCGAGAACACTGAAGCTTTCTTT.

The CDR3, as DNA: TGTGCCAGCAGCCCTGACAGGGGCATGAACACTGAAGCTTTCTTT. Protein product: CASSPDRGMNTEAFF. The rearrangement uses TRBV6-5 and TRBJ1-1; TRBD1 aligns across 8 bases. Germline V gene data show CDR1 as MNHEY and CDR2 as SVGAGI. Trimming at V came to 6 bases and at J to 0 bases, leaving 6 bases not matched to a gene. CDR3 length equals 15 residues.

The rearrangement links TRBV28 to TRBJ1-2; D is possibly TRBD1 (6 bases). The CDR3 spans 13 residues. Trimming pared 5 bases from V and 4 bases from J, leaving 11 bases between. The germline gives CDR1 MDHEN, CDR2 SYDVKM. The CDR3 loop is CASSTGISYGYTF. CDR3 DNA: TGTGCCAGCAGTACAGGGATATCCTATGGCTACACCTTC.

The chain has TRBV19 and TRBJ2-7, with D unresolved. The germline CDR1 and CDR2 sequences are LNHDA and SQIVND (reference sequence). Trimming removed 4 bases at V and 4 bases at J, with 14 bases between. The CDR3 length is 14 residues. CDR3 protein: CASSTPSTPYEQYF. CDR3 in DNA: TGTGCCAGTAGTACCCCTAGTACCCCTTACGAGCAGTACTTC.

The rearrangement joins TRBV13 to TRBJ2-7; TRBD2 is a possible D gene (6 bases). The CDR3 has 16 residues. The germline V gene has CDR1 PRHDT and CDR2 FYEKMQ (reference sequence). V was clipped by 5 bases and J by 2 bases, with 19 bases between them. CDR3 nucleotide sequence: TGTGCCAGCAGCGGAACCGGGACTGGACGTACCTACGAGCAGTACTTC. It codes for CASSGTGTGRTYEQYF.

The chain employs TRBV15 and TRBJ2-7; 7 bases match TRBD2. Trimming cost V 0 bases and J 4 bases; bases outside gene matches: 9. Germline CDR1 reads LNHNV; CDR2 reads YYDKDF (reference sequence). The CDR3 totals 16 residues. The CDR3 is CATSRDLAGASYEQYF. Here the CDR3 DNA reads TGTGCCACCAGCAGAGATCTGGCGGGAGCGTCTTACGAGCAGTACTTC.

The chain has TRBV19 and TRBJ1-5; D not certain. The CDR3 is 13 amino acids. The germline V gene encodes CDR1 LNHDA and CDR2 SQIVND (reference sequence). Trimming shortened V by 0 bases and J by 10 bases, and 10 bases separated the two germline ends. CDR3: CASSIDRKNPQHF. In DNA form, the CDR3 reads TGTGCCAGTAGTATAGATCGTAAGAACCCCCAGCATTTT.

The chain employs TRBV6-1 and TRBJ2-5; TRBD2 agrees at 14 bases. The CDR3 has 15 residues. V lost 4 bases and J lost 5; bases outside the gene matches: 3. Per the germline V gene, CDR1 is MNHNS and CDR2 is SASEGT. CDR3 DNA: TGTGCCAGCAGTGCGGGACTAGCGGGAGTTGAGACCCAGTACTTC. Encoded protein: CASSAGLAGVETQYF.

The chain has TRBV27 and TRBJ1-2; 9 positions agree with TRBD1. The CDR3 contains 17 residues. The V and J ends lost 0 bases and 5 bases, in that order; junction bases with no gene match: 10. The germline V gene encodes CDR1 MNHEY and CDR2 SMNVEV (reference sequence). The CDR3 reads CASSLSIRQGVGYGYTF. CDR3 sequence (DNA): TGTGCCAGCAGTTTATCGATCAGACAGGGGGTTGGATATGGCTACACCTTC.

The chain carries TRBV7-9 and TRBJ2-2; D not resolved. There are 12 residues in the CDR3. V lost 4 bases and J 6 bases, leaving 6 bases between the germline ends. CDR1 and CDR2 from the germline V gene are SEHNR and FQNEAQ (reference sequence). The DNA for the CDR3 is TGTGCCAGCAGCTGGGGATCCGGGGAGCTGTTTTTT. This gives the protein CASSWGSGELFF.

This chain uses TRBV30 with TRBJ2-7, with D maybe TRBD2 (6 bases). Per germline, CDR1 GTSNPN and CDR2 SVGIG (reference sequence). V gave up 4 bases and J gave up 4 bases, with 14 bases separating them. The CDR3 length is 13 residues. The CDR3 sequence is CAWTIHGTYEQYF. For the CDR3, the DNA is TGTGCCTGGACCATCCACGGGACTTACGAGCAGTACTTC.

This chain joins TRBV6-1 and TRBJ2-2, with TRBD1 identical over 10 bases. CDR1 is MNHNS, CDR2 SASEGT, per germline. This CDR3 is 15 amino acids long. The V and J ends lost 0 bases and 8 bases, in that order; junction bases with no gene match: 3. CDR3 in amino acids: CASSEAGTGVGELFF. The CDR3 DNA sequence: TGTGCCAGCAGTGAAGCAGGGACAGGGGTAGGGGAGCTGTTTTTT.

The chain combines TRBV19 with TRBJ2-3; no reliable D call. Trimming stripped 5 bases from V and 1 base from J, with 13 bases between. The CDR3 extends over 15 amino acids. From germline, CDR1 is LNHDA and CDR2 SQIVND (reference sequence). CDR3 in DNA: TGTGCCAGTAGTGTACCAGGAAGTGGCACAGATACGCAGTATTTT. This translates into CASSVPGSGTDTQYF.

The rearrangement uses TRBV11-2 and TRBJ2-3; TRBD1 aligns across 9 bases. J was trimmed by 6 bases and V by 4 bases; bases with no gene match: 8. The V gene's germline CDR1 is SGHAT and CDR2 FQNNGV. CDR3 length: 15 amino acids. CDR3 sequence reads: CASSWTGEGPDTQYF. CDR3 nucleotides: TGTGCCAGCAGCTGGACAGGGGAGGGCCCTGATACGCAGTATTTT.

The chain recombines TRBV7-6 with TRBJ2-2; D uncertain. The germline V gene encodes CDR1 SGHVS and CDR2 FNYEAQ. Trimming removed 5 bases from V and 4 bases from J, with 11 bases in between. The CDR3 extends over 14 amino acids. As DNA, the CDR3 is TGTGCCAGCAGCCCACAGCAGTCCACCGGGGAGCTGTTTTTT. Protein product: CASSPQQSTGELFF.